The 21 T cell receptor beta chains listed next were all sequenced from one sample in a study of CXCR3-negative and CXCR3-positive naive CD8 T cells (dated 2019 in TCRdb). Results and caveats for the whole study, not just this receptor: Compared with CXCR3-negative naive cells, CXCR3-positive naive cells had TRB CDR3s with higher hydrophobicity (lower Kidera factor 4), lower energy, and higher strength and volume indices.

Sequencing was carried out with a NextSeq 550. The Human TCR Profiling Kit (MiLaboratory) was used to make UMI-labeled 5' RACE TRB cDNA libraries. After the reads were reprocessed by TCRdb, one entry was made per CDR3 protein sequence, with no DNA. The table held for this sample gives 150,000 to 160,000 distinct CDR3 sequences. The ten largest clones represent around 0.5% of the sample. These receptors' antigens are unknown. The sample comprised naive CXCR3+ CD8+ T cells from blood. The cell subset or site label, read with the paper, signifies: CD45RO-CCR7+CD27+CD95- naive CD8+ T cells expressing CXCR3 (TNR3+). These receptors all come from a human donor in good health. Some clones in this sample may be carry-over from other donors' samples.

The rearrangement joins TRBV7-2 to TRBJ2-3; TCRdb picks TRBD1, but there is no DNA to check that call. Germline V gives CDR1 SGHTA, CDR2 FQGNSA. CDR3 length: 14 amino acids. The CDR3 protein is CASSLGRAGMTQYF.

The V call is TRBV18, the J call TRBJ2-1; the TCRdb call, TRBD1, lacks DNA for checking. Germline CDR1 KGHSH, CDR2 LQKENI. The CDR3 length is 14 residues. The CDR3 sequence: CASSPRDRPDEQFF.

This chain joins TRBV7-8 and TRBJ1-5; TCRdb outputs TRBD1, but without DNA this stays unchecked. This CDR3 region has 17 residues. Germline assignment: CDR1 SGHVS and CDR2 FQNEAQ. CDR3 region: CTSSPQNRVEGNQPQHF.

CDR3 residues: CASSFFAGTVYEQYF. V and J are TRBV7-2 and TRBJ2-7; TCRdb designates TRBD2, a call that cannot be tested without DNA. In germline, CDR1 is SGHTA, CDR2 FQGNSA. CDR3 length equals 15 residues.

The chain recombines TRBV2 with TRBJ2-4; the D gene TCRdb calls, TRBD1, cannot be checked with no DNA. The CDR3 length is 15 residues. The germline V gene has CDR1 SNHLY and CDR2 FYNNEI. CDR3 sequence: CASKGGPGAKNIQYF.

V is TRBV28 and J is TRBJ1-1. CDR1 and CDR2 from the germline V gene are MDHEN and SYDVKM. The CDR3 loop spans 12 amino acids. The CDR3: CASSLWDTEAFF.

V is TRBV13 and J is TRBJ2-7. Germline CDR1 reads PRHDT; CDR2 reads FYEKMQ (reference sequence). CDR3 length equals 13 residues. CDR3 sequence reads: CASSFGLAHEQYF.

The J gene is TRBJ2-7, the V gene TRBV4-1; TCRdb's D call, TRBD2, is unchecked because there is no DNA. The CDR3 totals 16 residues. Germline CDR1 reads MGHRA; CDR2 reads YSYEKL. CDR3: CASSQDTLAGSYEQYF.

The chain carries TRBV28 and TRBJ2-2; TCRdb selects TRBD2, and the lack of DNA leaves this call unchecked. The CDR3 consists of 18 residues. Germline CDR1 MDHEN, CDR2 SYDVKM. The CDR3 is CASSSRSMTSGGTGELFF.

This chain connects TRBV6-6 to TRBJ2-1; TCRdb reports TRBD2, a call that lacks DNA to check it against. Germline CDR1 and CDR2: MNHNY and SVGAGI (reference sequence). This CDR3 is 18 amino acids long. CDR3 in amino acids: CASSYPAEFGRPYNEQFF.

CDR3 residues: CASNTGVNTQYF. The rearrangement links TRBV3-1 to TRBJ2-3; TCRdb calls TRBD2, which cannot be checked without DNA. Germline V gives CDR1 LGHDT, CDR2 YNNKEL (reference sequence). This CDR3 has 12 residues.

V and J are TRBV12-3 or TRBV12-4 and TRBJ2-3; lacking DNA, the TRBD1 call made by TCRdb goes unchecked. CDR3 length equals 16 residues. This chain's CDR3 is CASTPPGQGFPDTQYF.

This chain connects TRBV7-3 to TRBJ2-7; the D call of TRBD2 rests on TCRdb alone, since no DNA is present to check it. From germline, CDR1 is SGHTA and CDR2 FQGTGA. The CDR3 length is 13 residues. The CDR3 sequence: CASSSPGLADQYF.

The chain has TRBV6-5 and TRBJ2-5; TCRdb outputs TRBD1, but without DNA this stays unchecked. CDR3 length: 14 amino acids. CDR1 is MNHEY and CDR2 is SVGAGI in the germline V gene. The CDR3 sequence: CASSYTRGQETQYF.

V usage is TRBV7-2 and J usage is TRBJ2-2. The CDR3 length is 14 residues. From germline, CDR1 is SGHTA and CDR2 FQGNSA. CDR3 loop: CASSLKGYTGELFF.

V usage is TRBV27 and J usage is TRBJ2-3. The germline V gene encodes CDR1 MNHEY and CDR2 SMNVEV (reference sequence). The CDR3 length is 15 residues. The CDR3: CASSLAGLPAHTQYF.

The chain couples TRBV13 to TRBJ2-1; the TCRdb D gene call, TRBD1, has no DNA to confirm it. Germline lookup yields CDR1 PRHDT and CDR2 FYEKMQ (reference sequence). The CDR3 has 14 residues. CDR3 residues: CASSLPTGIQEQFF. Based on the CDR3 plus reference TRBV13 and TRBJ2-1, the full variable domain is AAGVIQSPRHLIKEKRETATLKCYPIPRHDTVYWYQQGPGQDPQFLISFYEKMQSDKGSIPDRFSAQQFSDYHSELNMSSLELGDSALYFCASSLPTGIQEQFFGPGTRLTVL.

The chain recombines TRBV3-1 with TRBJ2-7; with no DNA, the TCRdb D assignment of TRBD1 cannot be verified. Germline V CDR1 and CDR2: LGHDT, YNNKEL (reference sequence). CDR3 size: 14 residues. CDR3 residues: CASSHGTGAYEQYF.

The chain uses TRBV19 and TRBJ2-7; TCRdb returns TRBD1, unconfirmable since there is no DNA. CDR3 size: 12 residues. The germline V gene encodes CDR1 LNHDA and CDR2 SQIVND (reference sequence). This CDR3 is CATAPGPYEQYF.

The V and J genes are TRBV28 and TRBJ2-5; checking the TCRdb D call of TRBD1 is not possible without DNA. This CDR3 has 11 amino acids. CDR1 and CDR2 (germline): MDHEN, SYDVKM. The CDR3 here is CASSFRDRKHF.

J is TRBJ2-5 and V is TRBV10-3; there is no DNA to check the TCRdb D call of TRBD2. Germline CDR1 reads ENHRY; CDR2 reads SYGVKD. This CDR3 comprises 19 residues. This chain's CDR3 is CAISGGLAAAKEYQETQYF.